This TCR beta chain was captured by sequencing in a study of control samples from healthy donors and cancer patients. J lost 3 bases, V lost 6 bases, and 11 bases had no gene match. The germline V gene encodes CDR1 ENHRY and CDR2 SYGVKD. The CDR3 is 16 amino acids. Assay used: immunoSEQ multiplex PCR; TCRdb lists only in-frame clones, some missing. The sample lists approximately 150,000 clones; roughly 94% were seen once. Sequenced input: blood. J is TRBJ1-3 and V is TRBV10-3; TRBD1 agrees at 7 bases. This clonotype was sampled from a man aged 35-49 years in good health. CDR3: CAIRGHRGLIGNTIYF. The CDR3 coding sequence is TGTGCCATCAGGGGGCACAGGGGATTAATTGGAAACACCATATATTTT.